This TCR beta chain is drawn from a study of T cells after yellow fever vaccination (dated by TCRdb to between 2018 and 2021). General notes on the study: Libraries from fractions with low cell numbers were prepared with the SMART-Seq v4 Ultra Low Input RNA kit. To follow T-cell clones before and after both primary and booster YFV17D yellow fever vaccination, bulk TCR alpha and beta repertoires underwent longitudinal sequencing. Two healthy male donors made up the cohort, one aged 18 to 30 years and the other aged 30 to 39 years. Blood was collected at multiple timepoints before and after primary and secondary immunization, and bulk PBMC replicates and cell subsets were isolated.

The research as a whole found: The secondary T-cell response was weaker than the primary response but faster, peaking on day 5 instead of day 15. Only two donors were included in the study, so the extent to which the findings can be generalized is limited. After the booster, most of the clones that had expanded following primary vaccination were detected again (around 95% of CD4 and roughly 90% of CD8), which suggests that memory was broadly maintained. Computational filtering was needed because FACS-sorted repertoires could contain abundant contaminating clonotypes from the bulk population. A small fraction of clonotypes showed up in both the CD4 and CD8 compartments, probably as a result of convergent recombination.

This sample was sequenced with an Illumina NovaSeq 6000. TCR cDNA was synthesized by 5'RACE template switching, which introduced a universal primer site and unique molecular identifiers. Priming for cDNA synthesis came from both the TCR alpha and TCR beta constant segments. Library amplification used two PCR steps, and the second PCR step added sample barcodes and sequencing adapters. Sequencing of libraries was done on Illumina HiSeq 2500 (2x100 bp) or NovaSeq (2x150 bp). Turning to the authors' computational methods: MIGEC was used to demultiplex reads and collapse the reads into UMI consensus sequences, and MiXCR was used for V(D)J alignment. Clonotypes responding to the vaccine were identified with edgeR on replicate PBMC samples, with the criteria of FDR below 0.01 and a log2 fold change above 5 up to day 15. Each bulk clonotype received a CD4 or CD8 identity based on whether the sequenced CD4 or CD8 repertoire contained that clonotype at higher abundance. TCRdb reprocessing: public reads trimmed at Q25 with fastp, clones called with MiXCR, in-frame beta chains kept. Rows with one shared CDR3 protein collapse into an entry with the most common genes and DNA. These V and J calls rely on TCRdb rather than the paper's analysis. This sample gives about 220,000 distinct CDR3 sequences in total; roughly 3.3% of them show up just once. Of the sample, around 3.3% is held by the ten largest clones.

Explained via the paper, the treatment or condition label denotes: live attenuated yellow fever vaccine strain. A standard Ficoll-Paque protocol was used to isolate PBMCs from peripheral blood. CD4 and CD8 T-cell fractions were isolated with Dynabeads CD4 and CD8 positive selection kits. TriZol was used to extract RNA from bulk PBMCs, CD4 and CD8 fractions, and dextramer-positive and dextramer-negative fractions. V drops 5 bases and J drops 6 bases, leaving 11 bases in between. From the cysteine up to the phenylalanine, the CDR3 has a length of 13 residues. Only CDR3 DNA remains: 39 bases, in frame from the first base. For CDR1 and CDR2, the germline V gene (reference sequence) lists MNHNY and SVGAGI. Ten or more counts support this clonotype. The antigen this receptor binds is unknown. No much larger clone is present one base from it, and per-base qualities are unavailable.

This TCR was recovered from a man in his late teens or twenties who received the YFV17D yellow fever vaccine. This sample comprised CD4+ T cells sorted from PBMCs, obtained 10 days after the yellow fever booster vaccination. This chain is built from TRBV6-6 and TRBJ1-5; tentative D gene TRBD1, with 6 bases matching. The CDR3 is CASSTGSVQPQHF. The DNA reads TGTGCCAGCAGTACAGGGTCGGTTCAGCCCCAGCATTTT.